A single sample is the source of the 5 T cell receptor beta chains below, sequenced in a study of response to subunit inactivated influenza vaccine (dated by TCRdb to the late 2010s). Receptor libraries were prepared by RT-PCR. Sequencing was carried out with an Illumina HiSeq 2500. The public sequencing data were trimmed at Q25 with fastp and processed into clonotypes with MiXCR by TCRdb, which kept only in-frame beta chains. Every entry covers one CDR3 protein and lists the most common genes and DNA from its rows. The sample table shows about 500,000 distinct CDR3 sequences, and 16% are seen once. The biggest ten clones account for around 3% of the sample. The sample consisted of CD4+ T cells sorted from PBMCs, taken about 23 months after vaccination. Source of these receptors: a man aged 45-69 years who received an inactivated influenza vaccine. Donor details come from another sample of the same person, matched by shared clones.

The chain recombines TRBV14 with TRBJ2-3, with D possibly TRBD2 on 7 matching bases. CDR3 size: 16 residues. Deletions cut 4 bases from V and 1 base from J, with 15 bases between. CDR1 is SGHDN and CDR2 is FVKESK in the germline V gene. DNA for the CDR3: TGTGCCAGCAGCCCCTGGGGGGCGGGAGGCACAGATACGCAGTATTTT. Translating it yields CASSPWGAGGTDTQYF.

This clonotype was seen a handful of times. The rearrangement uses TRBV20-1 and TRBJ1-5; weak D call: TRBD1 (6 bases). V lost 2 bases, J lost 7 bases, and 15 bases lay in between. The germline gives CDR1 DFQATT, CDR2 SNEGSKA (reference sequence). The CDR3 runs 14 residues. CDR3 residues: CSARPTGPGQPQHF. The DNA for the CDR3 is TGCAGTGCTAGACCTACAGGGCCCGGCCAGCCCCAGCATTTT.

The V and J genes are TRBV4-1 and TRBJ2-7; a possible D gene is TRBD2 (6 bases). V was cut by 4 bases and J by 3 bases, with 19 bases left in between. The CDR3 has 16 amino acids. CDR1 is MGHRA, CDR2 YSYEKL, per germline. The CDR3 reads CASSRFGEVPNYEQYF. For the CDR3, the DNA is TGCGCCAGCAGCCGTTTTGGGGAGGTCCCTAACTACGAGCAGTACTTC.

This chain links TRBV5-6 with TRBJ2-3; 12 nucleotides agree with TRBD2. The junction had 12 bases not matched to a gene; V was cut back by 4 bases and J by 0 bases. Germline CDR1 reads SGHDT; CDR2 reads YYEEEE. CDR3 length: 19 amino acids. As DNA, the CDR3 is TGTGCCAGCAGCGGATCCGGACTAGCGGGGTTAATAAGCACAGATACGCAGTATTTT. This codes for CASSGSGLAGLISTDTQYF.

This clonotype occurred many times. The rearrangement joins TRBV29-1 to TRBJ2-3; unclear D gene. The V end was cut by 7 bases, the J end by 2 bases, with 4 bases between. The germline CDR1 and CDR2 sequences are SQVTM and ANQGSEA. This CDR3 has 10 residues. The CDR3 region is CSGSTDTQYF. Written as DNA, the CDR3 is TGCAGCGGGTCCACAGATACGCAGTATTTT.